This TCR beta chain was recovered during a study of CD8 T cells in Susac syndrome. TEMRA cells were FACS-enriched, unlike CD8+ and CD4+ T cells, which were negatively isolated. This CDR3 contains 13 residues. V was trimmed by 3 bases and J by 7 bases, leaving 11 bases between them. Germline values: CDR1 SGHRS, CDR2 YFSETQ. RNA totalling 0.5 to 1 ug underwent reverse transcription with random hexamers. Multiplex PCR with immunoSEQ amplified the TCR beta CDR3 across 54 Vbeta and 13 Jbeta. TCRdb re-called the immunoSEQ multiplex PCR reads with MiXCR, one entry per CDR3 protein. The sample has 110,000 or so distinct CDR3 sequences; 90% to 98% are singletons. General observations from the study: In its TCR sequencing and HLA analysis, the study acknowledged that the number of individuals was relatively small.

Details on this clonotype: Its antigen is as yet unknown.

The sequence was obtained from a human donor in good health. Sequenced material: CD4+ T cells from PBMCs. The chain couples TRBV5-1 to TRBJ1-5, with TRBD1 as a possible D gene (6 bases). The CDR3 coding sequence is TGCGCCAGCAGCTATACAGGGTCCCAGCCCCAGCATTTT. Its protein product is CASSYTGSQPQHF.